This TCR beta chain was retrieved from a study of STAT5B mutations in CD4+ large granular lymphocyte leukemia. Overall study context: The CDR3 'QG' motif was associated with a particular HLA allele among healthy donors. Findings of the study overall: The CD4+ versus CD8+ T-LGLL clonality difference may reflect limited sample size.

The method was immunoSEQ multiplex PCR; TCRdb's version includes in-frame clones alone and lacks a portion of them. The data hold fewer than 40,000 clones, with around 66% observed a single time. With regard to this clone: The antigen remains unidentified.

The material sequenced was CD4+ T cells from blood buffy coats. This receptor was identified in a human donor in good health.

CDR3 coding DNA: TGTGCCAGCAGTTTTCAGGGGGCGCTTGGGTATGGCTACACCTTC. It codes for CASSFQGALGYGYTF. The genes are TRBV28 and TRBJ1-2, with 8 bases identical to TRBD1. The CDR3 extends over 15 amino acids. The germline V gene has CDR1 MDHEN and CDR2 SYDVKM. Trimming removed 3 bases from V and 5 bases from J; junction bases left unmatched: 8.